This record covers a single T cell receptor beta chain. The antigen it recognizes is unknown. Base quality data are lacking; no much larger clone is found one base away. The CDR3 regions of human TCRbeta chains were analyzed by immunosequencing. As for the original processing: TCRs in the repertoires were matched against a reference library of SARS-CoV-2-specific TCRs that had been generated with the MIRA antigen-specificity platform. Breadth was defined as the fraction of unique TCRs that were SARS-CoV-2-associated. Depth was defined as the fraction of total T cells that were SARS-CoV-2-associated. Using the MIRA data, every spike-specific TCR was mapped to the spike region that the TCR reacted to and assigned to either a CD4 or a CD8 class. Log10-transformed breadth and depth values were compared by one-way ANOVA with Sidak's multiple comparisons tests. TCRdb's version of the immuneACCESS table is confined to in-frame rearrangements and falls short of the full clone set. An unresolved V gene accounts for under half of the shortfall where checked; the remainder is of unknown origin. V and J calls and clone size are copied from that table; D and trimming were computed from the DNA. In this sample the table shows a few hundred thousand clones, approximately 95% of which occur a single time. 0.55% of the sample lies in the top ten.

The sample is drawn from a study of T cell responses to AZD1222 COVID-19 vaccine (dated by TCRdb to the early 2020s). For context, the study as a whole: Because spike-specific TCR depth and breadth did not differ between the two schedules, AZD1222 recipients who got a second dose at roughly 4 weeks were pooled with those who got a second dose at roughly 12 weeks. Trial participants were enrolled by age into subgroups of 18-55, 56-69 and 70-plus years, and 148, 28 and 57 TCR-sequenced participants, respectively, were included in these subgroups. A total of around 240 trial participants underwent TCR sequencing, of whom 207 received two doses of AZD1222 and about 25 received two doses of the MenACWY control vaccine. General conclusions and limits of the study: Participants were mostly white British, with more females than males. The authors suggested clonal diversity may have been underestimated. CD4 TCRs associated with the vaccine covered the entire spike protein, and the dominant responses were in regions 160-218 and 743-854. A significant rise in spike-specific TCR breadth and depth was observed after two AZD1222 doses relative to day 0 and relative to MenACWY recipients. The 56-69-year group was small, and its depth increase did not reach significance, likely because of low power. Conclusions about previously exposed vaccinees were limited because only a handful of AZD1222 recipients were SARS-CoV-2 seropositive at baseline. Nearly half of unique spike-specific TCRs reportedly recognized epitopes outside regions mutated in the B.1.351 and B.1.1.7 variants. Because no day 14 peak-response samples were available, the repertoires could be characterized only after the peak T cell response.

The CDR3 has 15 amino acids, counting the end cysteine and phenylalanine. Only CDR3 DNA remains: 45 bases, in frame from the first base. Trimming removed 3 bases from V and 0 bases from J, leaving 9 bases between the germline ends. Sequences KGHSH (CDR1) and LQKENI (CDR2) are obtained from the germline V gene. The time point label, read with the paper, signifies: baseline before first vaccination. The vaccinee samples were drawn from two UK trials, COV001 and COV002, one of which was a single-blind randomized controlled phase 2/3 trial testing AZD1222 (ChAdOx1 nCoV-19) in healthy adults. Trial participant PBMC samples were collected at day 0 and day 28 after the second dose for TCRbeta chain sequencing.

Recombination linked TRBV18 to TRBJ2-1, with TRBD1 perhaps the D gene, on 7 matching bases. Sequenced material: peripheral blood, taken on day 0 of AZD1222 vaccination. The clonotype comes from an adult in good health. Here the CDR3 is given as CASSPQGGSYNEQFF. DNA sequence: TGTGCCAGCTCACCTCAGGGGGGCTCCTACAATGAGCAGTTCTTC.